Given below is one T cell receptor (beta chain) in context. Antigen: not known. Treatment reported: approximately 18 received Ad26.COV2.S at low or high dose, single or two shots; a few received placebo; per-sample allocation not given. Day 63 following the first vaccine or placebo injection was when the samples were taken. Assay: immunoSEQ multiplex PCR; the TCRdb copy retains only in-frame clones and omits some. The table lists around 380,000 clones, about 85% of them singletons. The V and J ends lost 7 bases and 8 bases, in that order; junction bases with no gene match: 10. This CDR3 is built from 13 residues. Germline lookup yields CDR1 SEHNR and CDR2 FQNEAQ (reference sequence). These data originate in a study of Ad26.COV2.S vaccination and SARS-CoV-2 variants. Findings and caveats of the study: CD8+ and CD4+ T cells specific for spike reportedly responded with substantial breadth after vaccination. Placebo and vaccine recipients had non-spike TCR breadth that was similar.

The chain combines TRBV7-9 with TRBJ1-2, with 7 positions matching TRBD1. This TCR derives from a person between 18 and 65 years old who received the Ad26.COV2.S COVID-19 vaccine or a placebo. The sample in question was peripheral blood, obtained in a trial of Ad26.COV2.S vaccine versus placebo. The CDR3 region has the DNA TGTGCCAGCACCCAGACAGGGAAGGCCGGCTACACCTTC. Encoded protein: CASTQTGKAGYTF.